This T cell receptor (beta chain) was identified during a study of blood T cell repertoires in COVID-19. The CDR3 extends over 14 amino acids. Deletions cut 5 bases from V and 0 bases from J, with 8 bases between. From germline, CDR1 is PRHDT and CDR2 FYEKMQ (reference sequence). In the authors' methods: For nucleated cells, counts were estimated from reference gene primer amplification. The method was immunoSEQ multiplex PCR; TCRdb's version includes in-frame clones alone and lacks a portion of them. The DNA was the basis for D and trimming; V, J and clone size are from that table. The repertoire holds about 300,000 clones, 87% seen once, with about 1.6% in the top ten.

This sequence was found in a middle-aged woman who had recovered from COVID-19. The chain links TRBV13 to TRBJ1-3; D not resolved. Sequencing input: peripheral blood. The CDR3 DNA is TGTGCCAGCAGCCCCCCTAGCTCTGGAAACACCATATATTTT. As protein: CASSPPSSGNTIYF.